This T cell receptor (beta chain) originates from a study of graft-versus-host responses after intestinal transplantation (dated by TCRdb to 2020 to 2023). About the full investigation: Recipients received multivisceral, liver-intestinal, or isolated intestinal transplants. Every recipient was given anti-thymocyte globulin induction, followed by roughly 3 years of maintenance tacrolimus and steroids. Graft-versus-host and host-versus-graft alloreactive T cell clones were tracked in the graft, circulation and bone marrow after intestinal transplantation using bulk TCR-beta CDR3 sequencing. Alloreactive clones were identified by sequencing pre-transplant mixed lymphocyte reaction products and comparing them with unstimulated pre-transplant donor and recipient T cells. Of the 20 to 25 intestinal transplant recipients enrolled in the cohort, one of whom was a retransplant, 3 patients without pretransplant specimens were excluded. Donor T cell macrochimerism was defined as a peak of at least 4% donor T cells among recipient peripheral blood mononuclear cells. Samples from a few later patients were sequenced in-house on an Illumina MiSeq with MiXCR processing rather than by the commercial service. Broad study findings and their caveats: Early after transplant, peak levels of circulating GvH clones were associated with declines in HvG clones. The relatively low number and heterogeneity of intestinal transplant patients limited the conclusions. High GvH to HvG T cell clonal ratios were observed in the allografts of patients with donor T cell macrochimerism. GvH clones were detected in recipient bone marrow, and some of these GvH clones were observed earlier in ileal mucosa or blood, consistent with an intestinal mucosal origin.

For CDR1 and CDR2, the germline V gene lists MGHRA and YSYEKL. The CDR3, from cysteine to phenylalanine, totals 16 residues. Just CDR3 DNA is preserved here, 48 bases in frame from base 1. The germline ends are 12 bases apart after V is trimmed by 0 bases and J by 3 bases. Dithiothreitol, EDTA incubations and collagenase D digestion were used to isolate intraepithelial and lamina propria lymphocytes from graft specimens. Bulk TCR-beta sequencing was performed on serial intestinal graft biopsy specimens collected as late as 600 days after transplant. This clone has only a few counts. No antigen is known for it. No much larger clone is present one base from it, and per-base qualities are unavailable. The method behind the library was the immunoSEQ multiplex PCR assay. High-throughput TCR-beta CDR3 sequencing of genomic DNA from most patients was performed by Adaptive Biotechnologies. The original pipeline was this. TCR sequencing data for some 19 patients were retrieved from Adaptive's ImmunoSEQ software; three other patients were processed with MiXCR and VDJtools. CDR3 nucleotide sequences shared between donor and recipient were removed because the origin of such sequences could not be assigned. At least 2-fold expansion over unstimulated cells and a minimum CFSE-low frequency of 0.002% (template counts) or 0.001% (read counts) were required for clones to be classified as alloreactive. A clone was considered mappable if detected in the sequenced pre-transplant spleen, lymph node, or MLR CFSE-low populations of the donor or recipient. The cumulative frequency of alloreactive clones was calculated as a percentage of all sequences, weighted by copy number. As stored in TCRdb, this immuneACCESS dataset retains in-frame rearrangements with V and J assigned. A fraction of the clones does not appear; measured against another copy, unresolved V genes explain less than half of the discrepancy, and the remainder lacks a known reason. V, J and clone size were drawn from that table, and D and trimming were deduced from the DNA. Across this sample there are around 3,600 clones, with 72% seen only once. Roughly 10% of the sample comes from the top ten.

This TCR was sampled from a human patient who received an intestinal transplant, so some T cells may come from the graft donor. This receptor chain uses TRBV4-1 and TRBJ1-5; the D gene is perhaps TRBD1, on 6 matching bases. The sequenced sample was ileum tissue, obtained about 1,000 days after intestinal transplantation. The sequenced DNA: TGCGCCAGCAGCCAAGAGTTAGGACAGCTCAATCAGCCCCAGCATTTT. Its translation is CASSQELGQLNQPQHF.